Listed here are 25 T cell receptor beta chains from one sample, sequenced in a study of blood T cell repertoires in COVID-19. Clones were sequenced by immunoSEQ multiplex PCR, and TCRdb holds only the in-frame ones, with some missing. The table has about 210,000 clones, roughly 90% seen once. Source material: peripheral blood. The receptors originated from a man aged 70-80 years with acute or convalescent COVID-19.

The chain couples TRBV19 to TRBJ2-1; 9 bases fit TRBD1. With V trimmed by 3 bases and J by 7 bases, 7 bases remained unmatched. The CDR3 runs 15 residues. From germline, CDR1 is LNHDA and CDR2 SQIVND (reference sequence). CDR3 loop: CASSIGQGSMNEQFF. DNA of the CDR3: TGTGCCAGTAGTATTGGACAGGGGTCAATGAATGAGCAGTTCTTC.

The CDR3 nucleotides are TGTGCCAGCAGCCATGTGGGGGGTTTATACGAGCAGTACTTC. Translated: CASSHVGGLYEQYF. This chain links TRBV14 with TRBJ2-7; D is possibly TRBD2 (6 bases). CDR1 SGHDN and CDR2 FVKESK come from the germline V gene. The V gene lost 3 bases and the J gene lost 4 bases, with 13 bases spanning the gap. The CDR3 runs 14 residues.

The chain couples TRBV12-3 or TRBV12-4 to TRBJ1-1; D is uncertain. V lost 6 bases and J lost 4, with 9 bases in between. The CDR3 has 12 residues. The CDR3 here is CASRNSGTEAFF. Written as DNA, the CDR3 is TGTGCCAGCAGGAATAGCGGCACTGAAGCTTTCTTT.

This clone appeared a single time. V gene TRBV30 combines with J gene TRBJ1-5; D may be TRBD1 (5 bases). CDR3 length: 18 residues. Trimming pared 1 base from V and 4 bases from J, leaving 23 bases between. Per the germline V gene, CDR1 is GTSNPN and CDR2 is SVGIG (reference sequence). The CDR3 sequence: CAWSDPLLGTSRNQPQHF. CDR3 bases: TGTGCCTGGAGTGACCCTCTTCTAGGGACTTCGCGGAATCAGCCCCAGCATTTT.

The rearrangement joins TRBV5-4 to TRBJ2-1; D perhaps matches TRBD2 (6 bases). The CDR3 has 15 residues. The germline gives CDR1 SGHNT, CDR2 YYREEE (reference sequence). V dropped 5 bases and J dropped 3 bases, with 15 bases sitting between them. Here the CDR3 reads CASRKGLPSYNEQFF. CDR3 in DNA: TGTGCCAGCAGGAAGGGACTCCCCAGCTACAATGAGCAGTTCTTC.

This clone was counted once. One end of the junction is discordant with germline, which a read error may explain. V and J are TRBV19 and TRBJ1-4, with TRBD1 as a possible D gene (5 bases). This CDR3 has 15 residues. Germline-derived CDR1 and CDR2 are LNHDA and SQIVND (reference sequence). This chain's CDR3 is CASSMGGRVDKKLFF. Here the CDR3 DNA reads TGTGCCAGTAGTATGGGTGGCAGGGTGGACAAAAAGCTGTTTTTT.

V gene TRBV4-3 combines with J gene TRBJ2-7; D might be TRBD1 (6 bases). The CDR3 totals 16 residues. Trimming pared 0 bases from V and 0 bases from J, leaving 12 bases between. Per germline, CDR1 LGHNA and CDR2 YSLEER. The CDR3 region has the DNA TGCGCCAGCAGCCAAGAGTGGGGGCGAGCCTCCTACGAGCAGTACTTC. Protein: CASSQEWGRASYEQYF.

The rearrangement links TRBV11-2 to TRBJ1-6; D is ambiguous. Germline lookup yields CDR1 SGHAT and CDR2 FQNNGV. There are 14 residues in the CDR3. Between the trimmed V and J ends, which lost 2 bases and 7 bases, there was a span of 9 bases. This CDR3 reads CASSLYGPNSPLHF. The CDR3 coding sequence is TGTGCCAGCAGCTTATACGGTCCAAATTCACCCCTCCACTTT.

J is TRBJ1-5 and V is TRBV5-6; D remains unclear. This CDR3 is built from 14 residues. Trimming took 0 bases from V and 6 from J, leaving 10 bases between them. Germline V gene lookup returns CDR1 SGHDT and CDR2 YYEEEE. CDR3 sequence (DNA): TGTGCCAGCAGCTTGGGGACTCGGGCTCAGCCCCAGCATTTT. It translates to CASSLGTRAQPQHF.

The V gene is TRBV5-1, the J gene TRBJ2-1, with TRBD1 matching 9 bases. The CDR3 runs 13 residues. The ends lost 5 bases at V and 15 bases at J; junction bases unmatched: 12. The V gene's germline CDR1 is SGHRS and CDR2 YFSETQ. The CDR3 loop is CASSFKPGTGWFF. CDR3 DNA sequence: TGCGCCAGCAGTTTCAAGCCGGGGACAGGGTGGTTCTTC.

The chain recombines TRBV7-9 with TRBJ1-2; TRBD1 might be the D (5 bases). Trimming stripped 5 bases from V and 6 bases from J, with 10 bases between. CDR1 and CDR2 (germline): SEHNR, FQNEAQ (reference sequence). This CDR3 has 12 amino acids. The CDR3 DNA reads as TGTGCCAGCAGCGTATCAGGGCATGGCTACACCTTC. Its translation is CASSVSGHGYTF. The full variable domain, in which reference TRBV7-9 and TRBJ1-2 provide the parts outside the CDR3, is DTGVSQNPRHKITKRGQNVTFRCDPISEHNRLYWYRQTLGQGPEFLTYFQNEAQLEKSRLLSDRFSAERPKGSFSTLEIQRTEQGDSAMYLCASSVSGHGYTFGSGTRLTVV.

The chain has TRBV5-1 and TRBJ1-6; perhaps TRBD1 as D (5 bases). There are 13 residues in the CDR3. Germline assignment: CDR1 SGHRS and CDR2 YFSETQ. Trimming left V 3 bases short and J 13 bases short, with 14 bases between. Here the CDR3 reads CASSSGVGSPLHF. CDR3 coding DNA: TGCGCCAGCAGCTCGGGGGTAGGATCGCCCCTCCACTTT.

This chain joins TRBV6-6 and TRBJ2-7; TRBD2 is a possible D gene (6 bases). Deletions cut 7 bases from V and 3 bases from J, with 13 bases between. The CDR3 length is 13 residues. Germline CDR1 reads MNHNY; CDR2 reads SVGAGI (reference sequence). CDR3 sequence reads: CASKGGMGYEQYF. CDR3 bases: TGTGCCAGCAAGGGAGGAATGGGCTACGAGCAGTACTTC.

This clone was observed once. This CDR3 is also generated by other DNA sequences in the sample. This chain connects TRBV28 to TRBJ2-5, with TRBD1 matching 8 bases. V trimming: 6 bases; J trimming: 3 bases; junction bases outside the gene matches: 3. Germline V gene data show CDR1 as MDHEN and CDR2 as SYDVKM. The CDR3 spans 13 residues. This CDR3 is CASRMTGEETQYF. DNA for the CDR3: TGTGCCAGCAGGATGACAGGGGAAGAGACCCAGTACTTC.

J is TRBJ2-7 and V is TRBV4-1, with 8 bases identical to TRBD1. With V trimmed by 0 bases and J by 3 bases, 10 bases remained unmatched. This CDR3 is 17 amino acids long. The V gene's germline CDR1 is MGHRA and CDR2 YSYEKL. The CDR3 DNA reads as TGCGCCAGCAGCCAAGAGGGGGAGACAGGGGATGGCTACGAGCAGTACTTC. Its protein is CASSQEGETGDGYEQYF.

The V gene is TRBV5-5, the J gene TRBJ1-1; no firm D call. The V and J ends lost 0 bases and 1 base respectively, with 7 bases between them. The CDR3 is 14 residues long. The germline CDR1 and CDR2 sequences are SGHKS and YYEKEE (reference sequence). CDR3 in amino acids: CASSLAGTNTEAFF. The CDR3 DNA reads as TGTGCCAGCAGCTTGGCAGGCACGAACACTGAAGCTTTCTTT.

The chain links TRBV5-1 to TRBJ1-4; 8 nucleotides align to TRBD1. The CDR3 totals 15 residues. The V gene's germline CDR1 is SGHRS and CDR2 YFSETQ. J lost 10 bases, V lost 2 bases, and 10 bases had no gene match. The CDR3 is CASSLTTGAAGKLFF. In nucleotides, the CDR3 is TGCGCCAGCAGCTTAACGACAGGGGCTGCGGGAAAACTGTTTTTT.

V and J are TRBV6-5 and TRBJ2-1, with 10 bases lining up with TRBD2. This CDR3 spans 14 amino acids. The germline V gene has CDR1 MNHEY and CDR2 SVGAGI. J was trimmed by 5 bases and V by 6 bases; bases with no gene match: 4. The CDR3, as DNA: TGTGCCAGCAGCCTAGCGGGAGTTAACAATGAGCAGTTCTTC. This encodes CASSLAGVNNEQFF.

The chain uses TRBV24-1 and TRBJ1-1, with D hard to call. V gave up 2 bases and J gave up 11 bases, with 11 bases separating them. The CDR3 is 12 residues long. The germline CDR1 and CDR2 sequences are KGHDR and SFDVKD. Here the CDR3 DNA reads TGTGCCACCAGTGATTCGTCAGGTTCGGCTTTCTTT. Protein product: CATSDSSGSAFF.

The gene calls are TRBV3-1 (or the pseudogene TRBV3-2) and TRBJ2-3, with D uncertain. Germline lookup yields CDR1 LGHDT and CDR2 YNNKEL (reference sequence). Trimming pared 3 bases from V and 0 bases from J, leaving 7 bases between. There are 14 residues in the CDR3. CDR3 sequence (DNA): TGTGCCAGCAGCCAGGCATCAAGCACAGATACGCAGTATTTT. Protein: CASSQASSTDTQYF.

This clone was recorded only once. The J gene is TRBJ2-1, the V gene TRBV6-5; 8 bases line up with TRBD1. The J segment lost 6 bases and the V segment lost 10 bases, leaving 11 bases of the junction unmatched. Germline loops: CDR1 MNHEY, CDR2 SVGAGI. CDR3 length: 14 amino acids. The CDR3 reads CATSTGGGPNEQFF. The CDR3 bases are TGTGCCACCTCAACAGGGGGAGGCCCCAATGAGCAGTTCTTC.

This clone was found once. The chain has TRBV5-8 and TRBJ2-7; D unresolved. V lost 8 bases, J lost 3 bases, and 15 bases lay in between. The CDR3 runs to 13 residues. The germline gives CDR1 SGHTS, CDR2 YDEGEE. CDR3 bases: TGTGCCAGTCTCAAATGGCGGTTCTACGAGCAGTACTTC. Amino acid sequence: CASLKWRFYEQYF.

This clone has a single count. V usage is TRBV7-2 and J usage is TRBJ1-5; D is uncertain. V dropped 1 base and J dropped 5 bases, with 6 bases sitting between them. Germline loops: CDR1 SGHTA, CDR2 FQGNSA. This CDR3 is built from 13 residues. This CDR3 reads CASSLDRDQPQHF. The CDR3 DNA reads as TGTGCCAGCAGCTTAGACCGAGATCAGCCCCAGCATTTT.

The rearrangement joins TRBV19 to TRBJ2-3; 9 bases map to TRBD1. J lost 3 bases, V lost 1 base, and 5 bases had no gene match. There are 16 residues in the CDR3. Germline values: CDR1 LNHDA, CDR2 SQIVND (reference sequence). CDR3 loop: CASSIGGTGLTDTQYF. DNA of the CDR3: TGTGCCAGTAGTATAGGAGGGACAGGGTTGACAGATACGCAGTATTTT. The full variable domain, its missing parts supplied by reference TRBV19 and TRBJ2-3, is DGGITQSPKYLFRKEGQNVTLSCEQNLNHDAMYWYRQDPGQGLRLIYYSQIVNDFQKGDIAEGYSVSREKKESFPLTVTSAQKNPTAFYLCASSIGGTGLTDTQYFGPGTRLTVL.

The V gene is TRBV7-9, the J gene TRBJ2-4, with 13 bases lining up with TRBD2. Trimming took 7 bases from V and 1 from J; bases not matched to a gene: 13. The CDR3 sequence is 19 residues long. CDR1 and CDR2 from the germline V gene are SEHNR and FQNEAQ (reference sequence). As DNA, the CDR3 is TGTGCCAGCACCTCAAGGTTACTAGCGGGAGGGTACGCCAAAAACATTCAGTACTTC. Translated, it gives CASTSRLLAGGYAKNIQYF.